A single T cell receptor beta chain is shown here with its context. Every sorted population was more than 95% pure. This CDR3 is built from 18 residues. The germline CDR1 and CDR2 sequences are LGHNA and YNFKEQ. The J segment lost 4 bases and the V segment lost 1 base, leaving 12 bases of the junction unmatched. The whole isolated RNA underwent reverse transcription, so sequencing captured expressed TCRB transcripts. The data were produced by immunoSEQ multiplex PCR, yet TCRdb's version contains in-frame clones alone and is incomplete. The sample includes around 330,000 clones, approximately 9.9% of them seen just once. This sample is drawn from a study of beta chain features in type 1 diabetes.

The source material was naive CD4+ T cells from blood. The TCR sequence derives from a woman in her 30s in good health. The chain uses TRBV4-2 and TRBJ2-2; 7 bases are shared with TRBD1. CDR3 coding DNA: TGTGCCAGCAGCCAAGCCATCCCGGGACAGACACGCACCGGGGAGCTGTTTTTT. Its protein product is CASSQAIPGQTRTGELFF.